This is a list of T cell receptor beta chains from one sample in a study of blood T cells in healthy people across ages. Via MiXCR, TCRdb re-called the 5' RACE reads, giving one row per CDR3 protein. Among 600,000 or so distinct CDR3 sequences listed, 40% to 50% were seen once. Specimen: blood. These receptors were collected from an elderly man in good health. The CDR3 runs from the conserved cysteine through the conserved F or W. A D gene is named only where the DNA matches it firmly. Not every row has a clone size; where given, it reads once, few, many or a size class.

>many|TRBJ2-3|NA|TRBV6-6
TGTGCCAGCAATGAGGACGGTACTAGCACAGATACGCAGTATTTT
CASNEDGTSTDTQYF
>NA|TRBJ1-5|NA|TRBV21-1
TGTGCCAGCAGCAACGAGGACAGGGAGAGTCAGCCCCAGCATTTT
CASSNEDRESQPQHF
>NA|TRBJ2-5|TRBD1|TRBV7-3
TGTGCCAGCAGCTCAGAGGACAGGGTACAGTACTTC
CASSSEDRVQYF
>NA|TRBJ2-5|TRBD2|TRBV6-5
TGTGCCAGCAGTTACTCGAGTACTAGCGGGACCAACAGTGAGCAGTACTTC
CASSYSSTSGTNSEQYF
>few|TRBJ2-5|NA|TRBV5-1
TGCGCCAGCAGCTTGTGGCAGGGGACGTATGAGCAGTACTTC
CASSLWQGTYEQYF
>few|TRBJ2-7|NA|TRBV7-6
TGTGCCAGCAGCCTGGAGGCAGGGCACTACGAGCAGTACTTC
CASSLEAGHYEQYF
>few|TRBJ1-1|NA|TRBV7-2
TGTGCCAGCAGCCCTCAGGCTTCGCTGCGGGCTTTCTTT
CASSPQASLRAFF
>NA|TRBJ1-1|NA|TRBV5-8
TGTGCCAGCGGTGGGAAAGCTTTCTTT
CASGGKAFF
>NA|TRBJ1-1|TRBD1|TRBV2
TGTGCCAGCAGGGGGACAGGTCCCACTGAAGCTTTCTTT
CASRGTGPTEAFF
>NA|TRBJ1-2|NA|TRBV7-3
TGTGCCAGCGGGCACAGACAGAACTATGGCTACACCTTC
CASGHRQNYGYTF
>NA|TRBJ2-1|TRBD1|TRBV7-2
TGTGCCAGCAGCACGGGGACAGGGACGATCCAGTTCTTC
CASSTGTGTIQFF
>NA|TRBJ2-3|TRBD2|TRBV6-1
TGTGCCAGCACCGCGACTAGCGGGAGTCCAGATACGCAGTATTTT
CASTATSGSPDTQYF
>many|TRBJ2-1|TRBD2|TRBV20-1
TGCAGTGCAATAGGCGGGAGACCCTACAATGAGCAGTTCTTC
CSAIGGRPYNEQFF
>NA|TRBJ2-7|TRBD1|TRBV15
TGTGCCACCAGCAGACCCAGACAGGGACCCGAGCAGTACTTC
CATSRPRQGPEQYF
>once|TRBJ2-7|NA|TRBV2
TGTGCCAGCAGCGGGGGACAGATCTCCTACGAGCAGTACTTC
CASSGGQISYEQYF
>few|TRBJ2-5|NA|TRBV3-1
TGTGCCAGCAGCCAAGGACGCACGGAAGAGACCCAGTACTTC
CASSQGRTEETQYF
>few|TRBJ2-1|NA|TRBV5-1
TGCGCCAGCAGCTTGAAGGGGGGGAGCTCCTACAATGAGCAGTTCTTC
CASSLKGGSSYNEQFF
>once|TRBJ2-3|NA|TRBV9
TGTGCCAGCAGCCTCCGGGCCCCGAGCACAGATACGCAGTATTTT
CASSLRAPSTDTQYF
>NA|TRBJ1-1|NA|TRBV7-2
TGTGCCAGCAGCTCTACTGGACAGATTCTGAACACTGAAGCTTTCTTT
CASSSTGQILNTEAFF
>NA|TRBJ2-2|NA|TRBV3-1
TGTGCCAGCAGCCGTGCCGGGACCGCGGAACCCGGGGAGCTGTTTTTT
CASSRAGTAEPGELFF
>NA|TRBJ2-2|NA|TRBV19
TGTGCCAGTAGTATCGGGACGGGCGCCGGGGAGCTGTTTTTT
CASSIGTGAGELFF
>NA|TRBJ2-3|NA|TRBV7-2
TGTGCCAGCAGCTTAGGAGGTTCGGGCCCAGATACGCAGTATTTT
CASSLGGSGPDTQYF
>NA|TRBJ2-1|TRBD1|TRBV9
TGTGCCAGCAGCGGACAGGGGGTGCACAATGAGCAGTTCTTC
CASSGQGVHNEQFF
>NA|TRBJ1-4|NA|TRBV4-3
TGCGCCAGCAGCAAGACCGGCAGTAGGATAAATGAAAAACTGTTTTTT
CASSKTGSRINEKLFF
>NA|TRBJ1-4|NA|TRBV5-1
TGCGCCAGCAGCGTAGACAAGACCCTGTTTTTT
CASSVDKTLFF
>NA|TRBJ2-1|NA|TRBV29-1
TGCAGCGTCCCCGGGACGGCGGTGGGGGAGCAGTTCTTC
CSVPGTAVGEQFF
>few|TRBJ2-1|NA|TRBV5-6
TGTGCCAGCAGCCAACTCAGGGACGGCTACAATGAGCAGTTCTTC
CASSQLRDGYNEQFF
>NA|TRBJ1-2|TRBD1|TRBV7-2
TGTGCCAGCAGCTCGCAGGGGGCGCTTGGCTATGGCTACACCTTC
CASSSQGALGYGYTF
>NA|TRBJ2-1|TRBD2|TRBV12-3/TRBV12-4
TGTGCCAGCAGCTCTCCTACTAGCGGAGATGAGCAGTTCTTC
CASSSPTSGDEQFF
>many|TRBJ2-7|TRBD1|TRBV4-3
TGCGCCAGCAGTCGAGGACAGGCAAGCTCCTACGAGCAGTACTTC
CASSRGQASSYEQYF
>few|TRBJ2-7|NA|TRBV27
TGTGCCAGCTCCCCCAATGGGGGCTACGAGCAGTACTTC
CASSPNGGYEQYF
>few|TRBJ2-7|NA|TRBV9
TGTGCCAGCAGCGGGGGGTCTAGCGCCACCTACGAGCAGTACTTC
CASSGGSSATYEQYF
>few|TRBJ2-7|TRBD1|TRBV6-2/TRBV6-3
TGTGCCAGCAGGTGGACAGGGGGCATCTACGAGCAGTACTTC
CASRWTGGIYEQYF
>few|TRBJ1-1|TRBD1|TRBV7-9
TGTGCCAGCAGCACACGACAGGGGGAGAACACTGAAGCTTTCTTT
CASSTRQGENTEAFF
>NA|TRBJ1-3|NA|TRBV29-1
TGCAGCGTTGAAGATGAGCGTCGGCCCCGCTCTGGAAACACCATATATTTT
CSVEDERRPRSGNTIYF
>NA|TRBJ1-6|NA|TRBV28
TGTGCCAGCAGTCCTCGAAGGACAAGTCATAATTCACCCCTCCACTTT
CASSPRRTSHNSPLHF
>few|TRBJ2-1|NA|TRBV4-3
TGCGCCAGCAGCCAAGATCTTCGGGATGAGCAGTTCTTC
CASSQDLRDEQFF
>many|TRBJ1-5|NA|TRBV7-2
TGTGCCAGCAGCCCCTGGGATGGTCAGCCCCAGCATTTT
CASSPWDGQPQHF
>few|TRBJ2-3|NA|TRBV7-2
TGTGCCAGCAGCTTAACGCTAGCTTCAGATACGCAGTATTTT
CASSLTLASDTQYF
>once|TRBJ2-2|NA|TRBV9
TGTGCCAGCAGCTGGAGGGCCTTTGAGGGAACCGGGGAGCTGTTTTTT
CASSWRAFEGTGELFF
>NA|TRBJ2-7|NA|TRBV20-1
TGCAGTGCGCTTAGGACAAATCTGGGGGAGCAGTACTTC
CSALRTNLGEQYF
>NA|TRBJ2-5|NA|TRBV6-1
TGTGCCAGCAGTGAAGGGTGGGGGTACCAAGAGACCCAGTACTTC
CASSEGWGYQETQYF
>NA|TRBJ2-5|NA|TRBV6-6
TGTGCCAGCAGTCACTCCCGGGACCCCAACAGAGAGACCCAGTACTTC
CASSHSRDPNRETQYF
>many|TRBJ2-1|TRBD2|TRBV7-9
TGTGCCAGCAGTTTGGGGCTAGCGGGGGGCTCCTACAATGAGCAGTTCTTC
CASSLGLAGGSYNEQFF
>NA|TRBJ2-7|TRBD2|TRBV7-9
TGTGCCAGCAGCTTAGGAGGGACTAGCGACGAGCAGTACTTC
CASSLGGTSDEQYF
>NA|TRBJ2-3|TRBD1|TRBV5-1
TGCGCCAGCAGCGTCGGGACAGGGCACACAGATACGCAGTATTTT
CASSVGTGHTDTQYF
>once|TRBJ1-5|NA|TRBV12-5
TGTGCTAGTGGTTTGGCGAATCAGCCCCAGCATTTT
CASGLANQPQHF
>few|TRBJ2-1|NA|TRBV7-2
TGTGCCAGCAGCACAAACCGGGACAAAGAGCAGTTCTTC
CASSTNRDKEQFF
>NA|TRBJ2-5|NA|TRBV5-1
TGCGCCAGCAGCTTGTCCGGCACTCAACAAGAGACCCAGTACTTC
CASSLSGTQQETQYF
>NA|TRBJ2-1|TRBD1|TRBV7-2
TGTACCAGCAGCTCCGGACAGGGCAATGAGCAGTTCTTC
CTSSSGQGNEQFF
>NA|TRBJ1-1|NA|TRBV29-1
TGCAGCGCGGCCCCGGCGGGCACTGAAGCTTTCTTT
CSAAPAGTEAFF
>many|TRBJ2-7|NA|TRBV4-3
TGCGCCAGCAGCCAAGAATTACGCCGAGCCTACGAGCAGTACTTC
CASSQELRRAYEQYF
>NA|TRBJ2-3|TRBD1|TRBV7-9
TGTGCCAGCAGCTTAGTTGCGGGACAGGGGGCAGATACGCAGTATTTT
CASSLVAGQGADTQYF
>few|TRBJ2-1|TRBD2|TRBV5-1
TGCGCCAGCAGCTTGCTGCGGGAGGGCTACAATGAGCAGTTCTTC
CASSLLREGYNEQFF